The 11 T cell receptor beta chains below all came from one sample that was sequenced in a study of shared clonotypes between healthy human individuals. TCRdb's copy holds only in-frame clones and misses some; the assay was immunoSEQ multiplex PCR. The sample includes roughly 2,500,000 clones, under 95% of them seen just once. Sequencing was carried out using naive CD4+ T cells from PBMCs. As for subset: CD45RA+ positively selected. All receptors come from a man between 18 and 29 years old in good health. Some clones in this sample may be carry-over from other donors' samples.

The CDR3 DNA reads as TGTGCCAGCAGCGTAGAGGGACAGGGGGGTTCTTGGTCTTACAATGAGCAGTTCTTC. Amino acids: CASSVEGQGGSWSYNEQFF. The V and J genes are TRBV9 and TRBJ2-1; 11 nucleotides match TRBD1. V shed 0 bases, J shed 4 bases, and the junction held 12 bases outside the gene matches. CDR1 and CDR2 (germline): SGDLS, YYNGEE. This CDR3 is built from 19 residues.

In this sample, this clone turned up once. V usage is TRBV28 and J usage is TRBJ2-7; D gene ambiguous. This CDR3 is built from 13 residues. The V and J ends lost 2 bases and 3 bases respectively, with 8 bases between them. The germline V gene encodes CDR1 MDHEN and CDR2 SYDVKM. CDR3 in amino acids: CASSLKVFYEQYF. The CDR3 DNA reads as TGTGCCAGCAGTTTAAAAGTATTCTACGAGCAGTACTTC.

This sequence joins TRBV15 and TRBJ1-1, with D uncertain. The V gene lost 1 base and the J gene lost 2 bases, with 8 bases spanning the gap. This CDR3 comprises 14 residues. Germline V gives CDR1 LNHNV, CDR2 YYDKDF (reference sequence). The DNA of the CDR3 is TGTGCCACCAGCAGAGCGTTTGAAAACACTGAAGCTTTCTTT. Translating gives CATSRAFENTEAFF.

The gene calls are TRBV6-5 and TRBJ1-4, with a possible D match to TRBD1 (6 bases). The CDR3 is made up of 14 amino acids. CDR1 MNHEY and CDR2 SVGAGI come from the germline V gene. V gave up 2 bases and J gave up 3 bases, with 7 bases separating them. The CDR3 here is CASSYGGSNEKLFF. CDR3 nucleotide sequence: TGTGCCAGCAGTTACGGGGGCTCTAATGAAAAACTGTTTTTT.

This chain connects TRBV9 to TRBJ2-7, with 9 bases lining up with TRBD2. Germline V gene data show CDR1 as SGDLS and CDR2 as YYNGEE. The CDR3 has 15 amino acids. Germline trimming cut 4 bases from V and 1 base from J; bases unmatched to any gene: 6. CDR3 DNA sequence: TGTGCCAGCAGCCCTCGACTAGCGGTGTCCTACGAGCAGTACTTC. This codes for CASSPRLAVSYEQYF.

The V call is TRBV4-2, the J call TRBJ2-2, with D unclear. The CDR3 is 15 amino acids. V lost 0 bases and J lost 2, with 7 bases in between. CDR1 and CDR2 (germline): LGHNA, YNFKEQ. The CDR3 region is CASSQESSNTGELFF. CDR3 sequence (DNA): TGTGCCAGCAGCCAAGAGTCCAGTAACACCGGGGAGCTGTTTTTT.

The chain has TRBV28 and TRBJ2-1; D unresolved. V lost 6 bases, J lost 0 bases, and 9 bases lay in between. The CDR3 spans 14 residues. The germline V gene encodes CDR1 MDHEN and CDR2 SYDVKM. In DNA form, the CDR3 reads TGTGCCAGCAGCTCACAGAGCTCCTACAATGAGCAGTTCTTC. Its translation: CASSSQSSYNEQFF.

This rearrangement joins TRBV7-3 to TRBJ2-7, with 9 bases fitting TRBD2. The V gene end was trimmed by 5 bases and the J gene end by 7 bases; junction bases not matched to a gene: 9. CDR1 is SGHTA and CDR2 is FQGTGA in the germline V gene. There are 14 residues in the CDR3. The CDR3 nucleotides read TGTGCCAGCAGCCGGACTAGCGTCTCGGGTGAGCAGTACTTC. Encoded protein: CASSRTSVSGEQYF.

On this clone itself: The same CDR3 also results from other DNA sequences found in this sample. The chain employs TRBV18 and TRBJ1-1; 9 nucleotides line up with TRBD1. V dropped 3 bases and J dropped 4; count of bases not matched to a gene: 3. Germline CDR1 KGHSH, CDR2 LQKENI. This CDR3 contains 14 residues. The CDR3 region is CASSPDRGGTEAFF. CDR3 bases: TGTGCCAGCTCACCGGACAGGGGCGGCACTGAAGCTTTCTTT.

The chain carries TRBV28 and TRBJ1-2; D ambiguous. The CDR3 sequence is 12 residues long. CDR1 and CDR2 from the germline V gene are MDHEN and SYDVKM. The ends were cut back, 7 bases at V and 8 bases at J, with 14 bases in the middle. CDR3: CASTDYGEGYTF. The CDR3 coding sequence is TGTGCCAGCACCGATTATGGTGAGGGCTACACCTTC.

The CDR3 sequence is CASSVDLAQETQYF. The CDR3, as DNA: TGTGCCAGCAGCGTAGACCTGGCCCAAGAGACCCAGTACTTC. This chain joins TRBV9 and TRBJ2-5; D unclear. The CDR3 runs to 14 residues. The V gene lost 0 bases and the J gene lost 1 base, with 7 bases spanning the gap. Germline CDR1 and CDR2: SGDLS and YYNGEE.